This TCR beta chain was observed in a study of vaccination and CD4 T cells after COVID-19. Study-wide results and caveats: Looking at convalescent patients, 304 of their 307 vaccine-specific clones were spike mono-reactive. There was no significant change from around 19 to 38 median reactive clonotypes.

The Oncomine TCR Beta short-read assay was applied to DNA of cultured CD4+ T cells. Investigators isolated genomic DNA from cultured CD4+ T cells. MiXCR, applied by TCRdb to the PCR reads, yields one record per CDR3 protein. The sample lists around 15,000 distinct CDR3 sequences, roughly 45% occurring once. Germline V gene data show CDR1 as SGHNT and CDR2 as YYREEE (reference sequence). J lost 0 bases, V lost 4 bases, and 2 bases had no gene match. The CDR3 is 14 amino acids. Stated treatment: approximately nine-day PBMC culture with coronavirus spike peptide pools or control peptides (ViraFEST assay). The authors isolated CD4+ T cells by negative selection after about ten days of culture. Comments on this clonotype: The antigen is undetermined.

This chain joins TRBV5-4 and TRBJ1-2; 8 nucleotides line up with TRBD1. Source: CD4+ T cells from blood, cultured in vitro, taken before SARS-CoV-2 vaccination. The clonotype originates from a human donor who received a COVID-19 vaccine. CDR3 sequence (DNA): TGTGCCAGCAGCCCGACAGGGGCTAACTATGGCTACACCTTC. It translates to CASSPTGANYGYTF.